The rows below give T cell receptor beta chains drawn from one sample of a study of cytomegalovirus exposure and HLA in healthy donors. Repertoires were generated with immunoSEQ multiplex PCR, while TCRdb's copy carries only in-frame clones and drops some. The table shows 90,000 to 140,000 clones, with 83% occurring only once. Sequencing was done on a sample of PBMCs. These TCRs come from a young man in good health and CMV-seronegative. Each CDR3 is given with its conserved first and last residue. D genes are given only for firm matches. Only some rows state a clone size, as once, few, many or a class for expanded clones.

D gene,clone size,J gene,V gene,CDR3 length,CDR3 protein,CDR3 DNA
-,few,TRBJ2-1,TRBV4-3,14,CASSQRPSGNEQFF,TGCGCCAGCAGCCAACGACCCAGCGGCAATGAGCAGTTCTTC
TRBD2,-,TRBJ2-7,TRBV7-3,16,CASSLVSGGSSYEQYF,TGTGCCAGCAGCTTAGTCTCGGGGGGGAGCTCCTACGAGCAGTACTTC
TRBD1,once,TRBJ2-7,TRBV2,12,CASRDRTGEQYF,TGTGCCAGCAGGGACAGGACTGGCGAGCAGTACTTC
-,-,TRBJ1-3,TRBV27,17,CASSSSSGETSGNTIYF,-
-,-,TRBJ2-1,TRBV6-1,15,CASRPGGLHYNEQFF,TGTGCCAGCAGACCAGGGGGGCTGCATTACAATGAGCAGTTCTTC
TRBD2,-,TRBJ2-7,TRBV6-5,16,CASSWGTSGRSYEQYF,TGTGCCAGCAGTTGGGGGACTAGCGGCCGATCCTACGAGCAGTACTTC
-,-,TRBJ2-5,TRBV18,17,CASSPIRTFEGRETQYF,TGTGCCAGCTCACCCATCAGGACTTTCGAAGGGAGGGAGACCCAGTACTTC
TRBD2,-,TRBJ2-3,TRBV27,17,CASSSVAASGSTDTQYF,TGTGCCAGCAGTTCAGTTGCAGCTAGCGGCAGCACAGATACGCAGTATTTT
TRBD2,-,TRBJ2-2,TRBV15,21,CATSRDEAGGPSLSRTGELFF,TGTGCCACCAGCAGAGATGAGGCGGGAGGGCCCTCCCTTTCTCGGACCGGGGAGCTGTTTTTT
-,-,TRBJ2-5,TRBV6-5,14,CASSQEQGPGTQYF,TGTGCCAGCAGCCAAGAACAGGGTCCGGGGACCCAGTACTTC
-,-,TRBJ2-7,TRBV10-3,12,CAISARRCEQYF,TGTGCCATCAGTGCCAGGAGGTGCGAGCAGTACTTC
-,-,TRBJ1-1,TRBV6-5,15,CASSYSIGLGTEAFF,TGTGCCAGCAGTTACTCGATTGGGCTTGGCACTGAAGCTTTCTTT
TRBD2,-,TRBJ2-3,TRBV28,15,CATKTSGTSTDTQYF,TGTGCCACCAAGACTAGCGGGACTAGCACAGATACGCAGTATTTT
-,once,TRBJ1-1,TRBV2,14,CASSEVDRNTEAFF,TGTGCCAGCAGTGAAGTCGACAGAAACACTGAAGCTTTCTTT
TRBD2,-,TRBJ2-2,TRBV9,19,CASSVEASGRATQAGELFF,TGTGCCAGCAGCGTAGAGGCTAGCGGGAGGGCCACACAGGCCGGGGAGCTGTTTTTT
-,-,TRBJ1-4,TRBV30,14,CAWKREHQGRKLFF,TGTGCCTGGAAAAGGGAGCATCAGGGGCGAAAACTGTTTTTT
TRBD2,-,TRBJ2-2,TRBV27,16,CASSLSRTSYTGELFF,TGTGCCAGCAGTCTGTCCCGGACTAGTTACACCGGGGAGCTGTTTTTT
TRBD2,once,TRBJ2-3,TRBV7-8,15,CASSFLAASTDTQYF,TGTGCCAGCAGCTTCCTAGCGGCAAGCACAGATACGCAGTATTTT
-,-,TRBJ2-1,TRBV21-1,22,CASSPRRGQREGRVPSYNEQFF,TGTGCCAGCAGCCCCCGCAGGGGCCAGCGGGAGGGCCGAGTTCCTTCCTACAATGAGCAGTTCTTC
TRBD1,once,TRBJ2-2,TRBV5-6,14,CASSLDRGAGELFF,TGTGCCAGCAGCCTGGACAGGGGAGCCGGGGAGCTGTTTTTT
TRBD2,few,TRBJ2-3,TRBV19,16,CASSTRTGTRSVTQYF,TGTGCCAGTAGTACCAGGACCGGGACTAGGTCCGTTACGCAGTATTTT
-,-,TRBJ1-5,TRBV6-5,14,CASSSTGSNQPQHF,TGTGCCAGCAGTTCGACTGGGAGCAATCAGCCCCAGCATTTT
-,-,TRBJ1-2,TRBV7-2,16,CASSLEAGRLNYGYTF,TGTGCCAGCAGCTTAGAGGCAGGCAGGTTAAACTATGGCTACACCTTC
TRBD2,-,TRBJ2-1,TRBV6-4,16,CASSDSGSFSYNEQFF,TGTGCCAGCAGTGACAGCGGGAGTTTCTCCTACAATGAGCAGTTCTTC
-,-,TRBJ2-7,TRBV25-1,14,CASSRWDFPYEQYF,TGTGCCAGCAGTAGATGGGACTTCCCCTACGAGCAGTACTTC
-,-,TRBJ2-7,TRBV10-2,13,CASSERRQSVEYF,TGCGCCAGCAGTGAGAGGCGGCAGAGTGTGGAGTACTTC
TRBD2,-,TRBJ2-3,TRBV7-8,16,CASSQPTSGGTDTQYF,TGTGCCAGCAGCCAGCCTACTAGCGGAGGCACAGATACGCAGTATTTT
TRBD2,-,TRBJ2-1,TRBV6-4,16,CASSELAGAPSDEQFF,TGTGCCAGCAGTGAATTAGCGGGAGCCCCATCGGATGAGCAGTTCTTC
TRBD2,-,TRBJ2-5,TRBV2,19,CASSEHWPSGTSEKETQYF,TGTGCCAGCAGTGAACACTGGCCTAGTGGGACTAGCGAGAAAGAGACCCAGTACTTC
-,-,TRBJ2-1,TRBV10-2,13,CASSELGFGEQFF,TGCGCCAGCAGTGAACTAGGGTTCGGTGAGCAGTTCTTC
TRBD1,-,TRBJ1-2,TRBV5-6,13,CASSFGRGLGYTF,TGTGCCAGCAGCTTTGGCAGGGGGCTCGGCTACACCTTC
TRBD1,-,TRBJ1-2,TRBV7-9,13,CASSLSQGDRYTF,TGTGCCAGCAGCTTATCACAGGGGGATCGCTACACCTTC
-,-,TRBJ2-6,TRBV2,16,CASSAGHFSGANVLTF,TGTGCCAGCAGCGCCGGACATTTCTCTGGGGCCAACGTCCTGACCTTC
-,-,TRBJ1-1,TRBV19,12,CASTLGAGEAFF,TGTGCCAGTACCCTTGGGGCCGGTGAAGCTTTCTTT
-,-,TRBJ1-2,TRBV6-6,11,CASGGNYGYTF,TGTGCTTCGGGGGGGAACTATGGCTACACCTTC
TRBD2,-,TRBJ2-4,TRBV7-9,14,CASSLVSGRNIQYF,TGTGCCAGCAGCTTAGTAAGCGGGAGGAACATTCAGTACTTC
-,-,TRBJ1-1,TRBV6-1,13,CASRRRLEREAFF,TGTGCCAGCAGGCGACGACTGGAACGAGAAGCTTTCTTT
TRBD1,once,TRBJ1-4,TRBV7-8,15,CASSLAWDRAEKLFF,TGTGCCAGCAGCTTAGCGTGGGACAGGGCTGAAAAACTGTTTTTT
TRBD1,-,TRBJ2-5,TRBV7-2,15,CASSLRGTGRETQYF,TGTGCCAGCAGCTTACGCGGGACAGGGCGGGAGACCCAGTACTTC
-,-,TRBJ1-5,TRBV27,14,CASSLTGSNQPQHF,TGTGCCAGCAGTTTAACAGGTAGCAATCAGCCCCAGCATTTT
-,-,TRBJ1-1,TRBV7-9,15,CSSSLEDRPNTEAFF,TGTTCCAGCAGCTTAGAGGACAGACCGAACACTGAAGCTTTCTTT
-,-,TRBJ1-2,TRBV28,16,CASSLAYLAGIYGYTF,TGTGCCAGCAGTTTAGCGTATCTTGCGGGAATCTATGGCTACACCTTC
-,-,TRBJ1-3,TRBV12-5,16,CASGLGRTPGRGTIYF,TGTGCTAGTGGTTTGGGGCGGACCCCTGGAAGGGGCACCATATATTTT
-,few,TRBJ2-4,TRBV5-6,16,CASSSGALLAKNIQYF,TGTGCCAGCAGCTCAGGGGCCTTATTAGCCAAAAACATTCAGTACTTC
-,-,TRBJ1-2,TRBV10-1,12,CATFGLYYGYTF,TGCGCCACTTTTGGACTCTACTATGGCTACACCTTC
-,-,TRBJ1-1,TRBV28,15,CASSLLAGGNTEAFF,TGTGCCAGCAGTCTACTGGCAGGAGGGAACACTGAAGCTTTCTTT